This T cell receptor beta chain appears in the sequencing data of a study of control samples from healthy donors and cancer patients. Sequencing was performed with immunoSEQ multiplex PCR; in TCRdb, only in-frame clones are kept and a portion is missing. This sample has 150,000 to 200,000 clones, with around 92% found just once. This CDR3 has 15 residues. Germline-derived CDR1 and CDR2 are LNHDA and SQIVND (reference sequence). The J segment lost 5 bases and the V segment lost 10 bases, leaving 7 bases of the junction unmatched. V gene TRBV19 combines with J gene TRBJ2-2, with 13 nucleotides matching TRBD2. Input material: blood. The TCR comes from a woman between 35 and 50 years old in good health. CDR3 amino acids: CATRRGLAGTGELFF. The CDR3 DNA is TGTGCCACCCGCCGGGGACTAGCGGGAACCGGGGAGCTGTTTTTT.